A single sample gave rise to the 24 T cell receptor beta chains below, sequenced in a study of blood T cell repertoires in COVID-19. This table comes from immunoSEQ multiplex PCR, and its TCRdb copy is limited to in-frame clones, with some not included. The data contain some 320,000 clones, under 95% of them singletons. Material: PBMCs or T cells enriched from blood (not recorded which). These receptors all stem from a man in his fifties or sixties who had recovered from COVID-19.

This clone was seen just once. The rearrangement joins TRBV5-1 to TRBJ1-2, with TRBD1 matching 8 bases. The CDR3 consists of 14 residues. Germline CDR1 SGHRS, CDR2 YFSETQ. V shed 2 bases and J 1 base; nucleotides not matched to a gene: 1. CDR3: CASSFGQGNYGYTF. CDR3 sequence (DNA): TGCGCCAGCAGCTTCGGACAGGGTAACTATGGCTACACCTTC.

The rearrangement links TRBV10-3 to TRBJ2-7; a weak D match, TRBD2 (5 bases). V was pared by 1 base and J by 6 bases, with 10 bases between. In germline, CDR1 is ENHRY, CDR2 SYGVKD. CDR3 size: 13 residues. The CDR3 DNA follows: TGTGCCATCAGTGAGTACCCGGGGAGCGAGCAGTACTTC. This translates into CAISEYPGSEQYF.

The genes are TRBV28 and TRBJ1-6; D remains unclear. CDR1 is MDHEN, CDR2 SYDVKM, per germline. This CDR3 has 15 residues. The V end was cut by 1 base, the J end by 10 bases, with 14 bases between. This chain's CDR3 is CASSLSRGFPSPLHF. The CDR3 DNA is TGTGCCAGCAGTTTATCTCGGGGATTCCCCTCACCCCTCCACTTT.

The chain links TRBV19 to TRBJ1-5; a weak D match, TRBD1 (6 bases). The CDR3 contains 17 residues. Germline CDR1 and CDR2: LNHDA and SQIVND (reference sequence). The germline V and J ends were trimmed by 7 bases and 0 bases, with 19 bases remaining between them. The CDR3 loop is CASTTGRGTYSNQPQHF. In nucleotides, the CDR3 is TGTGCCAGTACCACGGGCAGGGGCACGTATAGCAATCAGCCCCAGCATTTT.

The chain employs TRBV4-1 and TRBJ1-6; D is ambiguous. CDR1 is MGHRA and CDR2 is YSYEKL in the germline V gene. CDR3 length equals 16 residues. The V end lost 3 bases, the J end lost 6 bases, and 15 bases lay between the germline ends. This CDR3 is CASSHPRANANSPLHF. The CDR3, as DNA: TGCGCCAGCAGCCACCCGCGGGCGAATGCTAATTCACCCCTCCACTTT.

This chain links TRBV11-3 with TRBJ1-1; the D is unclear. This CDR3 comprises 15 residues. The germline gives CDR1 SGHNT, CDR2 YENEEA. Trimming took off 3 bases at V and 4 bases at J, with 15 bases between the two ends. CDR3 region: CASSLPAHRRTEAFF. The CDR3 nucleotides are TGTGCCAGCAGCTTGCCAGCGCATCGACGCACTGAAGCTTTCTTT.

V gene TRBV6-5 combines with J gene TRBJ1-2, with 9 bases that match TRBD1. There are 13 residues in the CDR3. Trimming removed 7 bases from V and 8 bases from J; junction bases left unmatched: 8. Germline CDR1 is MNHEY and CDR2 is SVGAGI. CDR3: CASKDRGLEGYTF. The CDR3, as DNA: TGTGCCAGCAAGGACAGGGGCTTAGAGGGCTACACCTTC.

CDR3 sequence: CASSPTLADSGRRQYF. The CDR3 nucleotides read TGTGCCAGCAGCCCGACCCTAGCGGACAGCGGAAGGCGGCAGTACTTC. This chain links TRBV11-2 with TRBJ2-7, with TRBD2 as a possible D gene (7 bases). Germline CDR1 reads SGHAT; CDR2 reads FQNNGV. CDR3 length: 16 amino acids. The germline V and J ends were trimmed by 5 bases and 9 bases, with 26 bases remaining between them.

The rearrangement uses TRBV6-2 or TRBV6-3 and TRBJ2-7; TRBD2 matches 8 bases. Per the germline V gene, CDR1 is MNHEY and CDR2 is SVGEGT. This CDR3 is 15 amino acids long. The V and J ends lost 2 bases and 0 bases, in that order; junction bases with no gene match: 3. The CDR3 is CASSYPGTSSYEQYF. Written as DNA, the CDR3 is TGTGCCAGCAGTTACCCCGGGACTAGCTCCTACGAGCAGTACTTC.

This clone was seen a single time. V gene TRBV7-4 combines with J gene TRBJ2-1, with D perhaps TRBD1 (5 bases). The germline V gene has CDR1 SGHVT and CDR2 SQSDAQ. The CDR3 is 15 residues long. Trimming removed 3 bases at V and 10 bases at J, with 19 bases between. CDR3 sequence reads: CASSLRTGPTVEQFF. CDR3 bases: TGTGCCAGCAGCTTGCGTACAGGACCGACGGTCGAGCAGTTCTTC.

The genes are TRBV5-1 and TRBJ2-5, with 7 bases matching TRBD1. CDR3 length: 16 amino acids. V was clipped by 0 bases and J by 7 bases; unmatched bases: 12. Germline CDR1 is SGHRS and CDR2 is YFSETQ. Here the CDR3 reads CASSLAWDSNKRTQYF. CDR3 coding DNA: TGCGCCAGCAGCTTGGCTTGGGACAGCAATAAGAGGACCCAGTACTTC.

The chain has TRBV3-1 (or the pseudogene TRBV3-2) and TRBJ1-1; 8 bases are shared with TRBD1. The CDR3 has 15 amino acids. With 2 bases clipped from V and 5 bases from J, the junction kept 7 bases outside the gene matches. Germline V CDR1 and CDR2: LGHDT, YNNKEL (reference sequence). This CDR3 reads CASSQTRQGSTEAFF. In DNA form, the CDR3 reads TGTGCCAGCAGCCAAACACGACAGGGGTCGACTGAAGCTTTCTTT.

This chain uses TRBV29-1 with TRBJ2-7; TRBD2 might be the D (5 bases). The V end lost 4 bases, the J end lost 7 bases, and 8 bases lay between the germline ends. Germline V gives CDR1 SQVTM, CDR2 ANQGSEA. The CDR3 runs 10 residues. This CDR3 reads CSVGTGEQYF. CDR3 DNA: TGCAGCGTTGGAACGGGAGAGCAGTACTTC.

This rearrangement joins TRBV20-1 to TRBJ2-5; perhaps TRBD2 as D (5 bases). The CDR3 runs to 11 residues. Germline CDR1 is DFQATT and CDR2 is SNEGSKA (reference sequence). V shed 6 bases and J shed 7 bases, with 12 bases lying between them. DNA for the CDR3: TGCAGTGCGACCGAAGGAGGGACCCAGTACTTC. Encoded protein: CSATEGGTQYF.

The chain joins TRBV6-2 or TRBV6-3 to TRBJ2-7, with D maybe TRBD2 (6 bases). Deletions cut 6 bases from V and 2 bases from J, with 17 bases between. The CDR3 spans 15 residues. In germline, CDR1 is MNHEY, CDR2 SVGEGT. The CDR3 bases are TGTGCCAGCAGCCGCCGGGACTGGAATACCTACGAGCAGTACTTC. Amino acid sequence: CASSRRDWNTYEQYF.

This chain connects TRBV6-6 to TRBJ1-2; D may be TRBD1 (5 bases). The CDR3 is 14 residues long. Trimming shortened V by 6 bases and J by 7 bases, and 18 bases separated the two germline ends. Germline V gives CDR1 MNHNY, CDR2 SVGAGI (reference sequence). The CDR3 region is CASSHGEGLRGYTF. CDR3 sequence (DNA): TGTGCCAGCAGCCACGGGGAGGGGCTACGTGGCTACACCTTC.

The chain has TRBV5-6 and TRBJ1-1, with a tentative D call TRBD1 (6 bases). The CDR3 contains 15 residues. Germline V gene data show CDR1 as SGHDT and CDR2 as YYEEEE. Trimming took off 1 base at V and 0 bases at J, with 10 bases between the two ends. CDR3 bases: TGTGCCAGCAGCTTGAACAGGGCCTTGAACACTGAAGCTTTCTTT. This sequence encodes CASSLNRALNTEAFF.

In its sample, this clone was seen once. The chain employs TRBV12-5 and TRBJ2-1; a weak D match, TRBD2 (6 bases). The germline V gene encodes CDR1 LGHNT and CDR2 FRNRAP. V was pared by 6 bases and J by 6 bases, with 21 bases between. This CDR3 comprises 16 residues. The CDR3 sequence is CASGKAEGLLGNEQFF. The CDR3 bases are TGTGCTAGTGGAAAAGCGGAGGGCCTCCTTGGCAATGAGCAGTTCTTC.

This clone has just one count. V and J are TRBV6-2 or TRBV6-3 and TRBJ2-7; the match to TRBD1 covers 8 bases. CDR1 and CDR2 from the germline V gene are MNHEY and SVGEGT. Trimming removed 4 bases from V and 1 base from J; junction bases left unmatched: 9. CDR3 size: 16 residues. The CDR3: CASSSGQALRSYEQYF. CDR3 sequence (DNA): TGTGCCAGCAGTTCGGGACAGGCGTTAAGGTCCTACGAGCAGTACTTC.

The chain uses TRBV6-5 and TRBJ1-6, with D hard to call. The V gene lost 5 bases and the J gene lost 7 bases, with 9 bases spanning the gap. Germline V lookup: CDR1 MNHEY, CDR2 SVGAGI. The CDR3 consists of 13 residues. The CDR3 here is CASSMNQNSPLHF. CDR3 DNA sequence: TGTGCCAGCAGTATGAATCAGAATTCACCCCTCCACTTT.

This chain uses TRBV10-3 with TRBJ1-1, with 8 bases matching TRBD1. After removal of 6 bases from V and 2 bases from J, the junction contained 5 bases not matched to a gene. This CDR3 contains 14 residues. Germline CDR1 and CDR2: ENHRY and SYGVKD. CDR3 in DNA: TGTGCCATCAGGGACAGGGAGGCCAACACTGAAGCTTTCTTT. Its protein product is CAIRDREANTEAFF.

The CDR3, as DNA: TGTGCCAGCATCTTGCTGGGGGGTGGTTCACCCCTCCACTTT. It yields the protein CASILLGGGSPLHF. The V gene is TRBV2, the J gene TRBJ1-6, with D possibly being TRBD1 (5 bases). V was trimmed by 7 bases and J by 9 bases, leaving 16 bases between them. The CDR3 consists of 14 residues. Germline V gives CDR1 SNHLY, CDR2 FYNNEI.

The chain carries TRBV2 and TRBJ1-2; no reliable D call. Germline V gene lookup returns CDR1 SNHLY and CDR2 FYNNEI. CDR3 length equals 15 residues. V was clipped by 1 base and J by 7 bases, with 16 bases between them. For the CDR3, the DNA is TGTGCCAGCAGTGAAGGGGTTTCGGGTTTGGGTGGCTACACCTTC. Protein: CASSEGVSGLGGYTF.

This rearrangement joins TRBV11-3 to TRBJ2-1, with 7 bases matching TRBD1. The CDR3 runs 15 residues. The V and J ends lost 2 bases and 7 bases, in that order; junction bases with no gene match: 8. Germline CDR1 SGHNT, CDR2 YENEEA. CDR3 DNA: TGTGCCAGCAGCTTAATCAGCTCAGGGGGAAATGAGCAGTTCTTC. It codes for CASSLISSGGNEQFF.